These T cell receptor beta chains were read from a single sample in a study of T cells in Graves' hyperthyroidism and ophthalmopathy. From the multiplex PCR reads, TCRdb called clonotypes with MiXCR, one entry per CDR3 protein. The sample shows hundreds of thousands of distinct CDR3 sequences, 13% of them seen only once. Sequencing was done on a sample of blood. The receptors were sampled from a woman aged 18-29 years with Graves' hyperthyroidism. Each CDR3 is given with its conserved first and last residue. The order of the fields is D gene, clone size, J gene, V gene, CDR3 protein, CDR3 DNA. D genes are given only for firm matches. Only some rows state a clone size, as once, few, many or a class for expanded clones.

. many TRBJ2-5 TRBV11-3 CASSLMGDGQETQYF TGTGCCAGCAGCTTAATGGGTGACGGTCAAGAGACCCAGTACTTC
. many TRBJ1-4 TRBV3-1 CASSLRGQAEKLFF TGTGCCAGCAGCCTCCGGGGCCAGGCGGAAAAACTGTTTTTT
. many TRBJ1-1 TRBV7-2 CASTPRGRGIAEAFF TGTGCCAGCACCCCGAGGGGGAGAGGAATCGCTGAAGCTTTCTTT
. many TRBJ1-5 TRBV7-8 CASSLVLDTDQPQHF TGTGCCAGCAGCTTAGTGCTCGACACCGATCAGCCCCAGCATTTT
. many TRBJ1-1 TRBV15 CATSRAGTEAFF TGTGCCACCAGCAGAGCAGGTACTGAAGCTTTCTTT
. few TRBJ2-4 TRBV9 CASSGEGVSGNIQYF TGTGCCAGCAGCGGTGAGGGGGTCTCCGGAAACATTCAGTACTTC
. many TRBJ1-2 TRBV15 CATSRDRVGDGYTF TGTGCCACCAGCAGAGATCGGGTAGGGGATGGCTACACCTTC
. many TRBJ1-2 TRBV3-1 CASSQSELHGYTF TGTGCCAGCAGCCAATCCGAGTTGCACGGCTACACCTTC
. many TRBJ2-1 TRBV7-3 CASSLGMRGQNEQFF TGTGCCAGCAGCTTAGGTATGCGGGGGCAGAATGAGCAGTTCTTC
. few TRBJ1-4 TRBV18 CASSPARVEKLFF TGTGCCAGCTCACCTGCCCGGGTCGAAAAACTGTTTTTT
TRBD1 many TRBJ2-7 TRBV5-8 CASRGQYYEQYF TGTGCCAGCAGGGGACAGTACTACGAGCAGTACTTC
. . TRBJ1-2 TRBV29-1 CSANRLANYGYTF TGCAGCGCCAACAGGTTAGCTAACTATGGCTACACCTTC
. many TRBJ1-1 TRBV7-6 CASSSEWGADTEAFF TGTGCCAGCAGCTCCGAGTGGGGGGCAGACACTGAAGCTTTCTTT
. many TRBJ1-5 TRBV7-2 CASSFWDKYQPQHF TGTGCCAGCAGCTTTTGGGACAAATATCAGCCCCAGCATTTT
. many TRBJ1-1 TRBV11-2 CASSSVRDTEAFF TGTGCCAGCAGTAGTGTCCGGGACACTGAAGCTTTCTTT
. many TRBJ1-1 TRBV3-1 CASSYRQANTEAFF TGTGCCAGCAGCTACCGACAGGCGAACACTGAAGCTTTCTTT
. many TRBJ1-2 TRBV10-3 CAISEKSIGGYTF TGTGCCATCAGTGAGAAAAGTATAGGGGGCTACACCTTC
TRBD1 . TRBJ1-5 TRBV13 CASSLAGTGGGQPQHF TGTGCCAGCAGCTTAGCCGGGACAGGGGGCGGTCAGCCCCAGCATTTT
. many TRBJ1-1 TRBV2 CASTRTVNTEAFF TGTGCCAGCACCCGGACAGTGAACACTGAAGCTTTCTTT
. many TRBJ1-1 TRBV7-9 CASLRTGTEAFF TGTGCCAGCCTTCGAACGGGGACCGAAGCTTTCTTT
TRBD1 many TRBJ1-4 TRBV2 CASSEAETGGLGANEKLFF TGTGCCAGCAGTGAAGCGGAGACAGGGGGGTTGGGTGCTAATGAAAAACTGTTTTTT
TRBD1 many TRBJ2-7 TRBV30 CAWSVGQGNYEQYF TGTGCCTGGAGTGTAGGACAGGGCAACTACGAGCAGTACTTC